This T cell receptor (beta chain) was captured by sequencing in a study of blood T cell repertoires in COVID-19. About the study: The United States, Italy and Spain supplied acute and convalescent COVID-19 samples. The cDNA or gDNA used as material had been derived from T cells, B-cell-depleted T cells, or PBMCs.

The CDR3 covers 13 residues. V lost 4 bases and J 6 bases, leaving 13 bases between the germline ends. The V gene's germline CDR1 is SGHTA and CDR2 FQGTGA. Original handling: Nucleated cell counts were estimated from reference gene primer amplification. The data were produced by immunoSEQ multiplex PCR, yet TCRdb's version contains in-frame clones alone and is incomplete. Clone size and the V and J calls come from that table; the DNA yielded D and trimming. This table has some 190,000 clones, 70% to 90% appearing once. The sequence derives from a woman aged 40 to 50 who had recovered from COVID-19. The sample taken for sequencing was peripheral blood. The V and J genes are TRBV7-3 and TRBJ2-7; tentatively, D is TRBD1 (6 bases). The CDR3 bases are TGTGCCAGCAGCTCCTCCCAGGGGCGCGAGCAGTACTTC. It specifies CASSSSQGREQYF.